The 4 T cell receptor beta chains given below trace back to one sample, sequenced in a study of technical replicates of blood from several donors. TCRdb keeps only in-frame clones here, not all; method: immunoSEQ multiplex PCR. The sample lists about 78,000 clones, 85% to 95% occurring once. The sample was T cells isolated from PBMCs. These receptors all stem from a human donor in good health.

This chain links TRBV18 with TRBJ1-1; D is possibly TRBD1 (6 bases). The CDR3 spans 13 residues. The germline V gene has CDR1 KGHSH and CDR2 LQKENI. V was trimmed by 4 bases and J by 1 base, leaving 7 bases between them. The CDR3 coding sequence is TGTGCCAGCTCACTACAGGGGAACACTGAAGCTTTCTTT. It yields the protein CASSLQGNTEAFF.

The chain joins TRBV4-1 to TRBJ2-7; 8 bases are a match to TRBD2. CDR3 length equals 16 residues. Germline V CDR1 and CDR2: MGHRA, YSYEKL. V was clipped by 0 bases and J by 2 bases; unmatched bases: 6. CDR3 protein: CASSQDSSGLPYEQYF. The CDR3 nucleotides read TGCGCCAGCAGCCAAGATTCTAGCGGGTTACCCTACGAGCAGTACTTC.

This clone was seen only a few times. The chain employs TRBV19 and TRBJ1-5; D might be TRBD1 (6 bases). CDR1 is LNHDA, CDR2 SQIVND, per germline (reference sequence). Trimming shortened V by 5 bases and J by 6 bases, and 11 bases separated the two germline ends. This CDR3 region has 13 residues. The chain's CDR3 is CASSSGVTQPQHF. The CDR3 bases are TGTGCCAGTAGTTCAGGGGTAACTCAGCCCCAGCATTTT.

The chain has TRBV4-2 and TRBJ2-1, with TRBD2 as a possible D gene (6 bases). Germline assignment: CDR1 LGHNA and CDR2 YNFKEQ. The CDR3 covers 13 residues. V lost 4 bases and J lost 7, with 11 bases in between. The DNA of the CDR3 is TGTGCCAGCAGCCTGGGACTGCTAAATGAGCAGTTCTTC. It is translated as CASSLGLLNEQFF.